A selection of T cell receptor beta chains follows, all from one sample in a study of blood T cells in healthy people across ages. A single record per CDR3 protein comes from TCRdb applying MiXCR to the 5' RACE reads. Among roughly 700,000 distinct CDR3 sequences listed, roughly 32% were seen once. Material: blood. The origin of the receptors is an elderly woman in good health. Each CDR3 is given with its conserved first and last residue. A D gene is named only where the DNA matches it firmly. Some rows mark clone size as missing; the rest say once, few, many or name a class of expanded clone.

many	-	TRBV20-1	13	TRBJ1-2	TGCAGTGCTAGATCACCCCGCGGCGATACGCTCACCTTC	CSARSPRGDTLTF
many	TRBD2	TRBV7-2	16	TRBJ2-3	TGTGCCAGCAGCTTAGGGGGGGGGGATTTCACAGATACGCAGTATTTT	CASSLGGGDFTDTQYF
few	-	TRBV6-6	12	TRBJ2-7	TGTGCCAGCAGCCAAGTAGGGGAGTTGTGGTACTTC	CASSQVGELWYF
-	-	TRBV10-3	16	TRBJ1-4	TGTGCCATCAGTGACCCCGACAGAGCAACTAATGAAAAACTGTTTTTT	CAISDPDRATNEKLFF
many	TRBD1	TRBV6-2/TRBV6-3	15	TRBJ2-3	TGTGCCAGCAGTTACGGACAGGCAAGCACAGATACGCAGTATTTT	CASSYGQASTDTQYF
-	TRBD1	TRBV7-9	14	TRBJ2-7	TGTGCCAGCAACCCGGGACAGAACTCCTACGAGCAGTACTTC	CASNPGQNSYEQYF
many	-	TRBV11-2	15	TRBJ2-4	TGTGCCAGCAGCTCGAGAGGCGTTGGTGAAAACATTCAGTACTTC	CASSSRGVGENIQYF
-	-	TRBV4-3	16	TRBJ2-3	TGCGCCAGTAGCCAAGATAGGAGTGACGGCGTAGATACGCAGTATTTT	CASSQDRSDGVDTQYF
few	TRBD2	TRBV6-1	14	TRBJ2-1	TGTGCCACAAAAACTAGCGGGGGGGCCAATGAGCAGTTCTTC	CATKTSGGANEQFF
many	-	TRBV5-1	18	TRBJ2-3	TGCGCCAGCAGCTGGAGGGACAGAAAGGTACATAGCACAGATACGCAGTATTTT	CASSWRDRKVHSTDTQYF
once	TRBD2	TRBV6-2/TRBV6-3	16	TRBJ2-1	TGTGCCTGCAGGGACGGGAGGGGTTTATCCTACAATGAGCAGTTCTTC	CACRDGRGLSYNEQFF
-	TRBD1	TRBV6-5	15	TRBJ1-2	TGTGCCAGCAGTTACTCCTACAGGGGGGATTATGGCTACACCTTC	CASSYSYRGDYGYTF
many	-	TRBV29-1	12	TRBJ1-4	TGCAGCGTTGGGCACTCTAATGAAAAACTGTTTTTT	CSVGHSNEKLFF
many	-	TRBV5-1	16	TRBJ2-5	TGCGCCAGCAGCTTGGTGAGGGTGGCAGTACAAGAGACCCAGTACTTC	CASSLVRVAVQETQYF
many	TRBD1	TRBV12-3/TRBV12-4	15	TRBJ1-5	TGTGCCAGCAGTTTATCGGGACAGGGGATTCAGCCCCAGCATTTT	CASSLSGQGIQPQHF
many	-	TRBV7-2	11	TRBJ2-1	TGTGCCAACCAACCTACGAATGAGCAGTTCTTC	CANQPTNEQFF
many	TRBD1	TRBV7-2	15	TRBJ1-5	TGTGCCAGCAGCTTAGCCGGACAGGGCGGTCAGCCCCAGCATTTT	CASSLAGQGGQPQHF
many	-	TRBV11-2	15	TRBJ2-7	TGTGCCAGCAGCACAATGGGGGGTTCCTCCTACGAGCAGTACTTC	CASSTMGGSSYEQYF
many	TRBD1	TRBV4-3	16	TRBJ1-4	TGCGCCAGCAGCCAAGAGGTGTCAGGGGGCTTTGAAAAACTGTTTTTT	CASSQEVSGGFEKLFF
few	-	TRBV7-2	15	TRBJ2-3	TGTGCCAGCAGGCGATCCGGGACTAGCACAGATACGCAGTATTTT	CASRRSGTSTDTQYF
-	-	TRBV5-8	14	TRBJ1-4	TGTGCCAGCAGCTCCCGCCCGGGTGGGGAAAAACTGTTTTTT	CASSSRPGGEKLFF
-	TRBD2	TRBV12-3/TRBV12-4	16	TRBJ2-3	TGTGCCAGCAGTTTAGGACTAGCGGGGGGCACAGATGTGCAGTATTTT	CASSLGLAGGTDVQYF
-	-	TRBV7-9	15	TRBJ1-5	TGTGCCAGCAGCAAGGGAGGGAGTCGTAATCAGCTCCAGCATTTT	CASSKGGSRNQLQHF